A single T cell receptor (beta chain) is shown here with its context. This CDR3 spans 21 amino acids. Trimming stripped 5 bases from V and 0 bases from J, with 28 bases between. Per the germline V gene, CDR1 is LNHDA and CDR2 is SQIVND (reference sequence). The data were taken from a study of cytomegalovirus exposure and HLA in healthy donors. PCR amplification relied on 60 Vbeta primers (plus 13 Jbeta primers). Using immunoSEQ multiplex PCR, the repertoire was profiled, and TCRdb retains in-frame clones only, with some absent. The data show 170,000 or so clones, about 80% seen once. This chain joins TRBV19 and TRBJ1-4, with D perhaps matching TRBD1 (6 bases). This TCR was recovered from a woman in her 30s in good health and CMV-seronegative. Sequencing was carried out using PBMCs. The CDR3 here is CASSSGLHRGTRIATNEKLFF. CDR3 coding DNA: TGTGCCAGTAGTTCCGGACTCCATAGAGGGACACGAATTGCAACTAATGAAAAACTGTTTTTT. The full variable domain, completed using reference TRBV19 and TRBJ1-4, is DGGITQSPKYLFRKEGQNVTLSCEQNLNHDAMYWYRQDPGQGLRLIYYSQIVNDFQKGDIAEGYSVSREKKESFPLTVTSAQKNPTAFYLCASSSGLHRGTRIATNEKLFFGSGTQLSVL.